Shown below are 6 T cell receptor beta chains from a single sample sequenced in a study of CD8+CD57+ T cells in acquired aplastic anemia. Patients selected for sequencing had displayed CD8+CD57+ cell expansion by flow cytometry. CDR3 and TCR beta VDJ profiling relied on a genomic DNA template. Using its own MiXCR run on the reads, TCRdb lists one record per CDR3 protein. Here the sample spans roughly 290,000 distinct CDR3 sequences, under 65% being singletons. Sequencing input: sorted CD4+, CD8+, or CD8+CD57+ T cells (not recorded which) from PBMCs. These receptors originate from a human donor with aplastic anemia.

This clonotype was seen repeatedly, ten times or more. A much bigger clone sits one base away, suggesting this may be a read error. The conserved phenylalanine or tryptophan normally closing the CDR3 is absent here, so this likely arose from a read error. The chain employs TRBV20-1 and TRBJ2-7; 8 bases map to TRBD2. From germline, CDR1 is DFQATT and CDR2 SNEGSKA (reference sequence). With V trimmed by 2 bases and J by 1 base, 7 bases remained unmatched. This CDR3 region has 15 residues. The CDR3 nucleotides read TGCAGTGCTAGAATGGCTAGCGGGCCTTCCTACGAGCAGTACCTC. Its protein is CSARMASGPSYEQYL.

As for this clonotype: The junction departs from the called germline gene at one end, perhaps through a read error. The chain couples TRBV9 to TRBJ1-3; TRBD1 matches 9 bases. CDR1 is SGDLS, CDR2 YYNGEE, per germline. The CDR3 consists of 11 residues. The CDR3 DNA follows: TGTGCCAGCAGCGTCCAGTTGACAGGGGGATTT. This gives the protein CASSVQLTGGF.

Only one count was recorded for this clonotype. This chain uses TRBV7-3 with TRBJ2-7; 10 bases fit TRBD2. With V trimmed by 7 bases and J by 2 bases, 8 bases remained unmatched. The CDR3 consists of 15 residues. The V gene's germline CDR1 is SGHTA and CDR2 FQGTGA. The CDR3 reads CASTLSGRAAYEQYF. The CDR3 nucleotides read TGTGCCAGCACCCTCAGCGGGAGGGCCGCCTACGAGCAGTACTTC.

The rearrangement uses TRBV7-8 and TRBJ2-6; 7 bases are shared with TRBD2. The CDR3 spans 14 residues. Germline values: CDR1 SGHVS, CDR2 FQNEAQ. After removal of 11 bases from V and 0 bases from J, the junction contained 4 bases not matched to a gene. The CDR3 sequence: CAGGGPSGANVLTF. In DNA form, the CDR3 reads TGTGCCGGCGGGGGACCCTCTGGGGCCAACGTCCTGACTTTC.

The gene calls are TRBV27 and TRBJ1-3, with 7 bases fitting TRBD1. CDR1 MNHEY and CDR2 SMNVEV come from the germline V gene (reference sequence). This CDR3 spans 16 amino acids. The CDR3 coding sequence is TGTGGGCTTAGACAGGGACCCTTATCCTCTGGAAACACCATATATTTT. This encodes CGLRQGPLSSGNTIYF.

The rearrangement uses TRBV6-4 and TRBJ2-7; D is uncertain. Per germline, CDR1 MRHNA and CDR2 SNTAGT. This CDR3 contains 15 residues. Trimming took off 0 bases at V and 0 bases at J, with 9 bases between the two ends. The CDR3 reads CASSDSRHSSYEQYF. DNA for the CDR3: TGTGCCAGCAGTGACTCGAGACACAGCTCCTACGAGCAGTACTTC.